This TCR beta chain was recovered during a study of control samples from healthy donors and cancer patients. Trimming stripped 6 bases from V and 1 base from J, with 9 bases between. CDR1 MGHDK and CDR2 SYGVNS come from the germline V gene. The length of the CDR3 is 13 residues. Some clones are missing from TCRdb's copy, which holds only in-frame ones; the method was immunoSEQ multiplex PCR. Of some 150,000 clones in the sample, over 95% were seen once. The source is a woman aged 25 to 39 in good health. Sequenced: blood. The chain uses TRBV25-1 and TRBJ1-1; D is perhaps TRBD1 (6 bases). The CDR3 loop reads CASSKTGNTEAFF. CDR3 coding DNA: TGTGCCAGCAGCAAGACAGGGAACACTGAAGCTTTCTTT.